Listed below are T cell receptor beta chains from one sample, sequenced in a study of OX40 agonist ivuxolimab in advanced cancers. The table came from immunoSEQ multiplex PCR; TCRdb's copy has only in-frame clones and leaves some out. In the table there are roughly 24,000 clones, about four fifths of which are singletons. The material was CD4+ or CD8+ T cells sorted from blood, obtained in a trial of the OX40 agonist ivuxolimab. These receptors were taken from an adult with an advanced solid tumor such as melanoma, head and neck, liver or kidney cancer. The CDR3 runs from the conserved cysteine through the conserved F or W. The order of the fields is CDR3 protein, CDR3 DNA, J gene, D gene, clone size, V gene. The D gene is left open where the match is weak. Expanded clones are given a class, and other clones once, few, many or no size at all.

CDR3 protein: CASSATGTGIEEQYF
CDR3 DNA: TGTGCCAGTAGTGCGACCGGGACAGGGATTGAGGAGCAGTACTTC
J gene: TRBJ2-7
D gene: TRBD1
clone size: -
V gene: TRBV19

CDR3 protein: CASRPYGDIHNQPQHF
CDR3 DNA: TGTGCCAGCAGGCCGTATGGGGACATACACAATCAGCCCCAGCATTTT
J gene: TRBJ1-5
D gene: -
clone size: -
V gene: TRBV27

CDR3 protein: CASSLAKGYNEQFF
CDR3 DNA: TGTGCCAGCAGCTTGGCCAAGGGGTACAATGAGCAGTTCTTC
J gene: TRBJ2-1
D gene: -
clone size: -
V gene: TRBV5-5

CDR3 protein: CATLRGGPNEKLFF
CDR3 DNA: TGTGCCACCCTCCGGGGGGGACCTAATGAAAAACTGTTTTTT
J gene: TRBJ1-4
D gene: -
clone size: -
V gene: TRBV7-9

CDR3 protein: CASSYGSAYEQYF
CDR3 DNA: TGTGCCAGCAGTTACGGGAGCGCCTACGAGCAGTACTTC
J gene: TRBJ2-7
D gene: -
clone size: -
V gene: TRBV2

CDR3 protein: CASSLSFGLAYDEQFF
CDR3 DNA: TGTGCCAGCAGCTTGTCCTTCGGACTAGCGTACGATGAGCAGTTCTTC
J gene: TRBJ2-1
D gene: TRBD2
clone size: -
V gene: TRBV5-6

CDR3 protein: CAWSVGQGNQPQHF
CDR3 DNA: TGTGCCTGGAGTGTAGGACAGGGAAATCAGCCCCAGCATTTT
J gene: TRBJ1-5
D gene: TRBD1
clone size: -
V gene: TRBV30

CDR3 protein: CASSYVGASGYEQYF
CDR3 DNA: TGTGCCAGCAGTTACGTGGGGGCGAGCGGTTACGAGCAGTACTTC
J gene: TRBJ2-7
D gene: -
clone size: -
V gene: TRBV6-5

CDR3 protein: CASSLAGETQYF
CDR3 DNA: TGCGCCAGCAGCTTGGCAGGGGAGACCCAGTACTTC
J gene: TRBJ2-5
D gene: -
clone size: -
V gene: TRBV5-1

CDR3 protein: CASSTIIAVSSYNEQFF
CDR3 DNA: TGTGCCAGCAGTACTATCATAGCGGTGAGCTCCTACAATGAGCAGTTCTTC
J gene: TRBJ2-1
D gene: -
clone size: -
V gene: TRBV28

CDR3 protein: CSVVFYVDQNRSYEQYF
CDR3 DNA: TGCAGCGTTGTATTTTATGTCGACCAAAACCGGTCCTACGAGCAGTACTTC
J gene: TRBJ2-7
D gene: -
clone size: -
V gene: TRBV29-1

CDR3 protein: CASSSRPHYEQYF
CDR3 DNA: TGTGCCAGCAGCTCCCGTCCTCACTACGAGCAGTACTTC
J gene: TRBJ2-7
D gene: -
clone size: -
V gene: TRBV13

CDR3 protein: CASSFADKPAYTF
CDR3 DNA: TGTGCCAGCAGCTTCGCGGACAAACCGGCCTACACCTTC
J gene: TRBJ1-2
D gene: -
clone size: -
V gene: TRBV7-6

CDR3 protein: CALDLKNTEAFF
CDR3 DNA: TGTGCCTTGGATTTGAAGAACACTGAAGCTTTCTTT
J gene: TRBJ1-1
D gene: -
clone size: few
V gene: TRBV30

CDR3 protein: CASKTGEIYNEQFF
CDR3 DNA: TGTGCCAGCAAAACAGGGGAGATCTACAATGAGCAGTTCTTC
J gene: TRBJ2-1
D gene: TRBD1
clone size: -
V gene: TRBV6-1

CDR3 protein: CASSLGGSPYEQYF
CDR3 DNA: TGTGCCAGCAGCTTGGGGGGGAGTCCGTACGAGCAGTACTTC
J gene: TRBJ2-7
D gene: -
clone size: -
V gene: TRBV5-6

CDR3 protein: CASRAGAPLDEQFF
CDR3 DNA: TGTGCCAGCAGAGCGGGAGCACCTTTGGATGAGCAGTTCTTC
J gene: TRBJ2-1
D gene: TRBD2
clone size: -
V gene: TRBV7-9

CDR3 protein: CASSVGVSGSYEQYF
CDR3 DNA: TGTGCCAGCAGCGTAGGGGTTAGCGGCTCCTACGAGCAGTACTTC
J gene: TRBJ2-7
D gene: -
clone size: -
V gene: TRBV9

CDR3 protein: CASSLLAGAPGELFF
CDR3 DNA: TGTGCCAGCAGTTTGCTGGCGGGGGCCCCCGGGGAGCTGTTTTTT
J gene: TRBJ2-2
D gene: -
clone size: -
V gene: TRBV28

CDR3 protein: CASMFGNQPQHF
CDR3 DNA: TGTGCCAGTATGTTCGGCAATCAGCCCCAGCATTTT
J gene: TRBJ1-5
D gene: -
clone size: -
V gene: TRBV19

CDR3 protein: CASSLGGLTDTQYF
CDR3 DNA: TGCGCCAGCAGCTTGGGGGGGCTCACAGATACGCAGTATTTT
J gene: TRBJ2-3
D gene: -
clone size: -
V gene: TRBV5-1

CDR3 protein: CASRAAGTANTGELFF
CDR3 DNA: TGTGCCAGCAGAGCCGCGGGGACAGCGAACACCGGGGAGCTGTTTTTT
J gene: TRBJ2-2
D gene: -
clone size: -
V gene: TRBV9

CDR3 protein: CASSDQGYEKLFF
CDR3 DNA: TGTGCCAGCAGCGACCAAGGTTATGAAAAACTGTTTTTT
J gene: TRBJ1-4
D gene: -
clone size: -
V gene: TRBV7-8

CDR3 protein: CASISGVRNEQFF
CDR3 DNA: TGTGCCAGTATAAGCGGGGTGAGGAATGAGCAGTTCTTC
J gene: TRBJ2-1
D gene: TRBD2
clone size: -
V gene: TRBV19

CDR3 protein: CASSQDPGPGEKLFF
CDR3 DNA: TGCGCCAGCAGCCAAGATCCGGGTCCTGGTGAAAAACTGTTTTTT
J gene: TRBJ1-4
D gene: -
clone size: -
V gene: TRBV4-1

CDR3 protein: CASSLDEDTQYF
CDR3 DNA: TGTGCCAGCAGCTTGGATGAAGATACGCAGTATTTT
J gene: TRBJ2-3
D gene: -
clone size: -
V gene: TRBV5-4

CDR3 protein: CASTLGSNTEAFF
CDR3 DNA: TGTGCCAGTACCCTAGGGTCGAACACTGAAGCTTTCTTT
J gene: TRBJ1-1
D gene: -
clone size: -
V gene: TRBV19

CDR3 protein: CASSWFRARELFF
CDR3 DNA: TGTGCCAGCAGCTGGTTCCGGGCTCGGGAGCTGTTTTTT
J gene: TRBJ2-2
D gene: -
clone size: few
V gene: TRBV5-6

CDR3 protein: CASSLMIQGEMNTEAFF
CDR3 DNA: TGTGCCAGCAGCTTAATGATTCAGGGAGAAATGAACACTGAAGCTTTCTTT
J gene: TRBJ1-1
D gene: -
clone size: -
V gene: TRBV11-2

CDR3 protein: CASSPSQSYEQYF
CDR3 DNA: TGTGCCAGCAGCCCTAGCCAGTCCTACGAGCAGTACTTC
J gene: TRBJ2-7
D gene: -
clone size: -
V gene: TRBV7-9

CDR3 protein: CAWTRQGLVYEQYF
CDR3 DNA: TGTGCCTGGACTCGACAGGGGCTGGTCTACGAGCAGTACTTC
J gene: TRBJ2-7
D gene: TRBD1
clone size: -
V gene: TRBV30

CDR3 protein: CANSPSPTGPYEQYF
CDR3 DNA: TGTGCCAACAGCCCGTCCCCTACAGGTCCCTACGAGCAGTACTTC
J gene: TRBJ2-7
D gene: -
clone size: -
V gene: TRBV7-9

CDR3 protein: CASSQDLGTGANEQYF
CDR3 DNA: TGCGCCAGCAGCCAAGACCTGGGGACAGGCGCTAACGAGCAGTACTTC
J gene: TRBJ2-7
D gene: TRBD1
clone size: -
V gene: TRBV5-4